This entry concerns a single T cell receptor beta chain. The antigen is undetermined. Germline CDR1 is SGHNT and CDR2 is YYREEE (reference sequence). V was trimmed by 3 bases and J by 1 base, leaving 13 bases between them. The CDR3 contains 15 residues. The data were produced by immunoSEQ multiplex PCR, yet TCRdb's version contains in-frame clones alone and is incomplete. The profile shows approximately 90,000 clones, roughly nine tenths of them singletons. These data are taken from a study of T cell responses to AZD1222 COVID-19 vaccine. The study's findings and limits: Dominant at 160-218 and 743-854, vaccine-associated CD4 TCRs also spanned spike. Baseline testing showed seropositivity in only a handful of AZD1222 recipients. Donors were chiefly white British, with a greater number of females, and clonal diversity was perhaps underestimated.

This receptor was taken from an adult in good health. This specimen was peripheral blood, taken on day 0 of AZD1222 vaccination. The rearrangement links TRBV5-4 to TRBJ1-2; a possible D gene is TRBD1 (6 bases). In DNA form, the CDR3 reads TGTGCCAGCAGCTCCGCGGGGGCAGTTAACTATGGCTACACCTTC. This encodes CASSSAGAVNYGYTF.